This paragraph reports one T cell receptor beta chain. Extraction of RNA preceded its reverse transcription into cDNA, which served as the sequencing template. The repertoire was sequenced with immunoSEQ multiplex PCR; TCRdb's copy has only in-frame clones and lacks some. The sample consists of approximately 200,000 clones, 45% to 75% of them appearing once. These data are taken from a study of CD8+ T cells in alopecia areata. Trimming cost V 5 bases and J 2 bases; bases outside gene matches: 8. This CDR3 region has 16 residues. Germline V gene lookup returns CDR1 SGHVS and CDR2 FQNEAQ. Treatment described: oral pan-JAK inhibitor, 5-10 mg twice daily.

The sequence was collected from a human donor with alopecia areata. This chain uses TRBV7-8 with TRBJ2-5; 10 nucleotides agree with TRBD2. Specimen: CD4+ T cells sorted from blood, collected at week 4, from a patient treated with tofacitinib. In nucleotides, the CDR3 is TGTGCCAGCAGCCCCCGGCTAGCGGGGGTGCAAGAGACCCAGTACTTC. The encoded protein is CASSPRLAGVQETQYF. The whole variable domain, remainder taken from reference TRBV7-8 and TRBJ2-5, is GAGVSQSPRYKVAKRGQDVALRCDPISGHVSLFWYQQALGQGPEFLTYFQNEAQLDKSGLPSDRFFAERPEGSVSTLKIQRTQQEDSAVYLCASSPRLAGVQETQYFGPGTRLLVL.